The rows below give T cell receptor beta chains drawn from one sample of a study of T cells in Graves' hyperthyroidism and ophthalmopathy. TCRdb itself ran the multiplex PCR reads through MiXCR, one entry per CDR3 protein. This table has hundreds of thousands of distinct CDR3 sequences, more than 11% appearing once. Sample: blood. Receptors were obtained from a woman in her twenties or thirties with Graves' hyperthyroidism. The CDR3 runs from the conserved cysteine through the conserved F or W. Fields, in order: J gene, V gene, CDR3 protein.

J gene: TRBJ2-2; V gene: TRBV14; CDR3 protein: CASSRLAGNTGELFF
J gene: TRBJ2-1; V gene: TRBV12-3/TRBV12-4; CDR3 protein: CASHSGSGGEAQFF
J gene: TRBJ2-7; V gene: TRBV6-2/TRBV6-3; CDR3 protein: CASSPRTIDPRYF
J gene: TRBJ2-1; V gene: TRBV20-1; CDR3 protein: CMGGGGRNEQFF
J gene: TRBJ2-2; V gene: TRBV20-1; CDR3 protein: CSARDGLTNTGELFF
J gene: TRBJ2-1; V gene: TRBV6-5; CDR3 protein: CASSSGTGLGNEQFF
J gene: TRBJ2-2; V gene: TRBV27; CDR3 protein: CASSFGVAATGELFF
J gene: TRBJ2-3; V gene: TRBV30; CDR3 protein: CAWSPSGRTDTQYF
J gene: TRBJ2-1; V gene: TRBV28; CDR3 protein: CASSLGLAGGPRYNEQFF
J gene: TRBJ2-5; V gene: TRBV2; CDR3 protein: CASSEGTGTSGRRGGTQYF
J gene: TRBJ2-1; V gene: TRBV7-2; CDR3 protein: CASSSPPVEAARNEQFF
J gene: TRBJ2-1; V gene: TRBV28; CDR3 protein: CASGGLAIWNEQFF
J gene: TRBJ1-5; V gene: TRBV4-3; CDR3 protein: CASSQGPGQGNIQPQHF
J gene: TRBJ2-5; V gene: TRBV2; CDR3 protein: CASALAEGPETQYF
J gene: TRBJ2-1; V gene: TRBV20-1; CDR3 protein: CSAPGLAGGMYNEQFF
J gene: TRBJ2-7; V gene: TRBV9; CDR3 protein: CASSPSPGLAGSYEQYF
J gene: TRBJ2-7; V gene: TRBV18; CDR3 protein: CASSPFSSVLSYEQYF
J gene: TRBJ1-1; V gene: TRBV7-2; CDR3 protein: CASSLDLRILNTEAFF
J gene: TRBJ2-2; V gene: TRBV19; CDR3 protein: CASAVLRLDTGELFF
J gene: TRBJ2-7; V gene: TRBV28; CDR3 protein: CASSFPETVSYEQYF
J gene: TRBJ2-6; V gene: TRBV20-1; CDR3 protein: CSATSSGANVLTF
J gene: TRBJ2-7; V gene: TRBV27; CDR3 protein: CASSVGLAGAEQYF
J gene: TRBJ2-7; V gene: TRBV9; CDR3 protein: CASSVEPGEAYEQYF
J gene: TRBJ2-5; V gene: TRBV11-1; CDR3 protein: CASSMAGGQTQYF